This T cell receptor beta chain originates from a study of long-term antiretroviral therapy in people with HIV. Study conclusions and caveats: The repertoire was dominated at all time points by clones expanded before ART. Even long-term ART left TRB diversity below transplant donor controls, despite gains.

In the case of this clone: No antigen is known for it.

Germline V gene sequence: CDR1 SEHNR, CDR2 FQNEAQ (reference sequence). V was pared by 5 bases and J by 5 bases, with 2 bases of the junction left unmatched. This CDR3 spans 14 amino acids. They ran version v3.0 of the immunoSEQ assay at survey level. Sequencing was intended to reach roughly 40,000-55,000 T-cell genomes per sample. The data were produced by immunoSEQ multiplex PCR, yet TCRdb's version contains in-frame clones alone and is incomplete. The sample yields 11,000 to 15,000 clones, around three quarters seen once. This chain uses TRBV7-9 with TRBJ1-4, with 10 bases identical to TRBD1. This sample comprised unsorted PBMCs, obtained 3.2 years before starting antiretroviral therapy. The origin of this receptor is a man aged 40-49 years with HIV. CDR3 loop: CASSTDRGNEKLFF. In nucleotides, the CDR3 is TGTGCCAGCAGCACGGACAGGGGGAATGAAAAACTGTTTTTT.